This entry lists 11 T cell receptor beta chains sequenced from one sample in a study of PD-1 blockade in classical Hodgkin lymphoma. Assay used: immunoSEQ multiplex PCR; TCRdb lists only in-frame clones, some missing. The sample carries about 27,000 clones, more than 80% recorded once. Time point given: cycle 4 day 1 (C4D1), after less than 7 weeks of nivolumab. All patients relapsed after autologous stem cell transplantation, and brentuximab vedotin exposure varied. Thawed PBMCs were the source of CD4+ T cells, purified by magnetic negative selection. Source: CD4+ T cells from blood, taken before the fourth cycle of nivolumab. These receptors all come from a human donor with classical Hodgkin lymphoma.

V is TRBV11-2 and J is TRBJ1-4, with D maybe TRBD1 (6 bases). Germline CDR1 SGHAT, CDR2 FQNNGV. The CDR3 is 14 residues long. V was pared by 3 bases and J by 6 bases, with 11 bases between. CDR3: CASSFWAGDEKLFF. CDR3 nucleotides: TGTGCCAGCAGCTTTTGGGCAGGGGATGAAAAACTGTTTTTT.

The rearrangement uses TRBV11-3 and TRBJ2-1; 12 nucleotides align to TRBD2. Germline CDR1 reads SGHNT; CDR2 reads YENEEA. The CDR3 is 17 amino acids. The trim removed 3 bases at V and 7 bases at J, leaving 10 bases unmatched. In DNA, the CDR3 is TGTGCCAGCAGCTTGGGTCCGGGACTAGCGGGTTCAAATGAGCAGTTCTTC. Translating it yields CASSLGPGLAGSNEQFF.

The rearrangement joins TRBV7-9 to TRBJ1-5, with no clear D. Trimming left V 5 bases short and J 4 bases short, with 9 bases between. The germline V gene encodes CDR1 SEHNR and CDR2 FQNEAQ (reference sequence). CDR3 size: 13 residues. The chain's CDR3 is CASSVGRNQPQHF. DNA of the CDR3: TGTGCCAGCAGCGTAGGACGAAATCAGCCCCAGCATTTT.

The rearrangement uses TRBV19 and TRBJ2-2; 9 nucleotides line up with TRBD2. The CDR3 contains 16 residues. Germline assignment: CDR1 LNHDA and CDR2 SQIVND (reference sequence). With 4 bases clipped from V and 1 base from J, the junction kept 4 bases outside the gene matches. The CDR3 DNA sequence: TGTGCCAGTAGTAGCCCTAGCGGGAAGAACACCGGGGAGCTGTTTTTT. It codes for CASSSPSGKNTGELFF.

V usage is TRBV5-6 and J usage is TRBJ1-1, with D perhaps TRBD1 (5 bases). CDR3 length: 12 amino acids. Trimming removed 1 base from V and 9 bases from J, with 10 bases in between. Germline V gene sequence: CDR1 SGHDT, CDR2 YYEEEE. The CDR3 reads CASSLWDSQAFF. The CDR3, as DNA: TGTGCCAGCAGCTTGTGGGACTCGCAAGCTTTCTTT.

The V and J genes are TRBV7-2 and TRBJ2-3, with 12 bases identical to TRBD2. After removal of 2 bases from V and 2 bases from J, the junction contained 2 bases not matched to a gene. Germline loops: CDR1 SGHTA, CDR2 FQGNSA. The CDR3 is made up of 16 amino acids. The CDR3 region has the DNA TGTGCCAGCAGCTTAAGACTAGCGGGGGCCACAGATACGCAGTATTTT. Residues: CASSLRLAGATDTQYF.

This chain connects TRBV29-1 to TRBJ2-1; the D is unclear. The V gene lost 6 bases and the J gene lost 4 bases, with 4 bases spanning the gap. This CDR3 contains 10 residues. Looked up from germline, CDR1 is SQVTM and CDR2 is ANQGSEA. CDR3 protein: CSVFYNEQFF. The DNA of the CDR3 is TGCAGCGTCTTTTACAATGAGCAGTTCTTC.

This clone was seen once. The J gene is TRBJ1-3, the V gene TRBV4-3, with a tentative D call TRBD1 (5 bases). This CDR3 is 16 amino acids long. Germline loops: CDR1 LGHNA, CDR2 YSLEER. The germline V and J ends were trimmed by 3 bases and 0 bases, with 12 bases remaining between them. CDR3 DNA sequence: TGCGCCAGCAGCCAGTCGACAGTGTTCTCTGGAAACACCATATATTTT. This encodes CASSQSTVFSGNTIYF.

The chain links TRBV5-4 to TRBJ2-3; possibly TRBD2 for D (6 bases). Looked up from germline, CDR1 is SGHNT and CDR2 is YYREEE (reference sequence). Trimming pared 0 bases from V and 2 bases from J, leaving 13 bases between. This CDR3 contains 16 residues. The CDR3 DNA reads as TGTGCCAGCAGCTTGGGGGGCGGGATGATCACAGATACGCAGTATTTT. Amino acid sequence: CASSLGGGMITDTQYF. Variable domain in full (rest from reference TRBV5-4 and TRBJ2-3): ETGVTQSPTHLIKTRGQQVTLRCSSQSGHNTVSWYQQALGQGPQFIFQYYREEENGRGNFPPRFSGLQFPNYSSELNVNALELDDSALYLCASSLGGGMITDTQYFGPGTRLTVL.

The chain carries TRBV27 and TRBJ2-5; the match to TRBD1 covers 8 bases. V trimming: 2 bases; J trimming: 5 bases; junction bases outside the gene matches: 4. Germline V gene lookup returns CDR1 MNHEY and CDR2 SMNVEV (reference sequence). The CDR3 extends over 14 amino acids. CDR3 bases: TGTGCCAGCAGTTTACAGGGGGCCCAGGAGACCCAGTACTTC. It yields the protein CASSLQGAQETQYF.

The rearrangement uses TRBV7-9 and TRBJ2-7; a possible D gene is TRBD1 (6 bases). The CDR3 extends over 16 amino acids. V lost 0 bases and J lost 1, with 13 bases in between. Germline-derived CDR1 and CDR2 are SEHNR and FQNEAQ (reference sequence). The CDR3 reads CASSLAIQGRSYEQYF. CDR3 sequence (DNA): TGTGCCAGCAGCTTAGCCATCCAGGGGCGTTCCTACGAGCAGTACTTC.